The clone carrying this TCR beta chain has a single count. Antigen: not known. V shed 4 bases, J shed 4 bases, and the junction held 10 bases outside the gene matches. This CDR3 region has 16 residues. The germline V gene has CDR1 SGHRS and CDR2 YFSETQ. Using immunoSEQ multiplex PCR, the repertoire was profiled, and TCRdb retains in-frame clones only, with some absent. Among tens of thousands of clones listed, 80% to 90% were seen once. This record belongs to a study of OX40 agonist ivuxolimab in advanced cancers. Study-level information: Three patients had partial responses: one hepatocellular carcinoma, two cutaneous melanoma. Notes on the study in general: Among T cells, CD8+ cells averaged more expanded clones than CD4+ cells. Clones of CD4+ and CD8+ blood T cells grew by week 6 at doses of 0.1 to 3.0 mg/kg.

The material sequenced was CD4+ or CD8+ T cells sorted from blood, taken in a trial of the OX40 agonist ivuxolimab. This TCR was recovered from an adult with an advanced solid tumor such as melanoma, head and neck, liver or kidney cancer. J is TRBJ2-1 and V is TRBV5-1; 8 bases align to TRBD2. In nucleotides, the CDR3 is TGCGCCAGCAGCCTGATTCGGGGGGGCGGATACAATGAGCAGTTCTTC. This translates into CASSLIRGGGYNEQFF.